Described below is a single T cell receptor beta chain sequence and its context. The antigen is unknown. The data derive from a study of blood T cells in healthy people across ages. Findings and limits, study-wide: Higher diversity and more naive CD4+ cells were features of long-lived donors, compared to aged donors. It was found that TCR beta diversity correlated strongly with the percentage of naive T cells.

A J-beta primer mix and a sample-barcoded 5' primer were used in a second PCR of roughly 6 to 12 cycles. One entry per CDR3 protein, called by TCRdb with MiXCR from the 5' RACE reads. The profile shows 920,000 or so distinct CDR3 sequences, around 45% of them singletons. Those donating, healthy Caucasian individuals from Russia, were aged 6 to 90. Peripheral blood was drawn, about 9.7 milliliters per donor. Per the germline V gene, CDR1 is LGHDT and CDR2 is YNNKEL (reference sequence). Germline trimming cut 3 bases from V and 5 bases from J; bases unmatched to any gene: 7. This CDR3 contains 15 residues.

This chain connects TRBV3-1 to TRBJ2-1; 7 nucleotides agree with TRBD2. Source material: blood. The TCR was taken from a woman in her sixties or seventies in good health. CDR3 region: CASSHLAEANNEQFF. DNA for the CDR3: TGTGCCAGCAGCCACCTAGCGGAAGCGAACAATGAGCAGTTCTTC.